Following are 20 T cell receptor beta chains from one sample sequenced in a study of long-term antiretroviral therapy in people with HIV. Runs used v3.0 of the immunoSEQ assay and were done at survey level. The protocol was immunoSEQ multiplex PCR, while the TCRdb copy is restricted to in-frame clones and leaves out a portion. The sample holds roughly 34,000 clones, around 79% seen once. Sample: unsorted PBMCs, taken 1.9 years after starting antiretroviral therapy. Receptors were obtained from a man younger than 30 with HIV.

This CDR3 reads CASRKQTDTQYF. The CDR3, as DNA: TGTGCCAGCAGAAAACAGACAGATACGCAGTATTTT. The genes are TRBV2 and TRBJ2-3; D remains unclear. Trimming shortened V by 6 bases and J by 3 bases, and 7 bases separated the two germline ends. This CDR3 has 12 amino acids. CDR1 is SNHLY and CDR2 is FYNNEI in the germline V gene.

The chain carries TRBV7-9 and TRBJ2-7, with TRBD1 as a possible D gene (6 bases). V dropped 7 bases and J dropped 0 bases, with 16 bases sitting between them. This CDR3 is built from 15 residues. The germline CDR1 and CDR2 sequences are SEHNR and FQNEAQ (reference sequence). The chain's CDR3 is CASTSLRDTSYEQYF. The CDR3 DNA sequence: TGTGCCAGCACCTCACTCCGGGACACCTCCTACGAGCAGTACTTC.

The chain links TRBV2 to TRBJ1-5; 9 positions match TRBD1. The CDR3 is 15 residues long. CDR1 and CDR2 (germline): SNHLY, FYNNEI. The J segment lost 3 bases and the V segment lost 10 bases, leaving 10 bases of the junction unmatched. Here the CDR3 reads CATSRQGDNNQPQHF. DNA for the CDR3: TGTGCCACGTCCCGACAGGGGGATAACAATCAGCCCCAGCATTTT.

The rearrangement joins TRBV19 to TRBJ1-2; tentatively, D is TRBD1 (6 bases). CDR1 and CDR2 from the germline V gene are LNHDA and SQIVND (reference sequence). The V end lost 4 bases, the J end lost 1 base, and 13 bases lay between the germline ends. This CDR3 is 15 amino acids long. CDR3 DNA sequence: TGTGCCAGTAGTACCTCCCGGACAGATAACTATGGCTACACCTTC. Translation gives CASSTSRTDNYGYTF.

In regard to this clone: Germline and junction disagree at one end, which may indicate a read error. The gene calls are TRBV2 and TRBJ1-5, with D unclear. The CDR3 contains 16 residues. CDR1 and CDR2 from the germline V gene are SNHLY and FYNNEI. The CDR3 DNA sequence: TGTGCCAGCAGCGAAGGAAGCCCCGGTGTTTATCAGCCCCAGCATTTT. As protein: CASSEGSPGVYQPQHF.

The chain employs TRBV7-9 and TRBJ1-4; D gene uncertain. CDR3 length: 13 residues. V was cut by 1 base and J by 11 bases, with 11 bases left in between. Germline CDR1 SEHNR, CDR2 FQNEAQ (reference sequence). The CDR3 region is CASSLEAGGKLFF. CDR3 coding DNA: TGTGCCAGCAGCTTAGAGGCCGGTGGGAAACTGTTTTTT.

This clone was detected only once. The V and J genes are TRBV9 and TRBJ1-1; D gene unclear. The CDR3 loop spans 14 amino acids. The V gene's germline CDR1 is SGDLS and CDR2 YYNGEE. V gave up 3 bases and J gave up 1 base, with 10 bases separating them. As DNA, the CDR3 is TGTGCCAGCAGCGCCAACCGAGCGAACACTGAAGCTTTCTTT. Protein: CASSANRANTEAFF.

The chain combines TRBV6-1 with TRBJ1-6; TRBD1 might be the D (5 bases). This CDR3 has 13 residues. The V gene's germline CDR1 is MNHNS and CDR2 SASEGT. V lost 8 bases to trimming and J lost 4 bases, with 9 bases between them. This CDR3 reads CASDSRYNSPLHF. CDR3 coding DNA: TGTGCCAGCGACAGTCGGTATAATTCACCCCTCCACTTT.

This sequence joins TRBV2 and TRBJ1-1, with unresolved D. The CDR3 consists of 18 residues. Looked up from germline, CDR1 is SNHLY and CDR2 is FYNNEI. With 3 bases removed from V and 0 bases from J, the gap between germline ends came to 20 bases. The CDR3 reads CASSESPVPGPLNTEAFF. The CDR3 DNA reads TGTGCCAGCAGTGAGAGCCCCGTACCGGGCCCCCTGAACACTGAAGCTTTCTTT.

The chain employs TRBV7-2 and TRBJ1-1; D is perhaps TRBD1 (6 bases). V lost 3 bases and J lost 9, with 14 bases in between. CDR1 and CDR2 (germline): SGHTA, FQGNSA. The CDR3 loop spans 13 amino acids. CDR3 amino acids: CASSFTRTAQAFF. The CDR3, as DNA: TGTGCCAGCAGCTTTACTAGGACAGCTCAAGCTTTCTTT.

This chain links TRBV9 with TRBJ1-6, with D unresolved. V was clipped by 3 bases and J by 6 bases, with 16 bases between them. Looked up from germline, CDR1 is SGDLS and CDR2 is YYNGEE. The CDR3 runs 16 residues. CDR3 nucleotides: TGTGCCAGCAGCGCTACATCCCAGCTTGGTAATTCACCCCTCCACTTT. It encodes CASSATSQLGNSPLHF.

The genes are TRBV27 and TRBJ1-6; D unclear. The germline V gene has CDR1 MNHEY and CDR2 SMNVEV (reference sequence). Trimming stripped 5 bases from V and 13 bases from J, with 15 bases between. The CDR3 is made up of 13 amino acids. CDR3 DNA: TGTGCCAGCAGTCCCCGGTCCGCGGCTCCCCTCCACTTT. Translated: CASSPRSAAPLHF.

The gene calls are TRBV7-2 and TRBJ1-6; the D is unclear. The length of the CDR3 is 14 residues. Trimming removed 0 bases from V and 8 bases from J, with 8 bases in between. Germline V gives CDR1 SGHTA, CDR2 FQGNSA. The CDR3 loop reads CASSLALGDSPLHF. CDR3 DNA sequence: TGTGCCAGCAGCTTAGCCCTGGGTGATTCACCCCTCCACTTT.

This rearrangement joins TRBV6-1 to TRBJ1-5; TRBD1 matches at 7 bases. The CDR3 is 14 amino acids. From germline, CDR1 is MNHNS and CDR2 SASEGT. With 4 bases clipped from V and 6 bases from J, the junction kept 6 bases outside the gene matches. The CDR3 is CASSGDRPIQPQHF. The CDR3 region has the DNA TGTGCCAGCAGTGGGGACAGACCCATTCAGCCCCAGCATTTT.

The DNA for the CDR3 is TGTGCCTGGAGTGATCGCCGGGGGGATACGCAGTATTTT. Its protein product is CAWSDRRGDTQYF. This chain links TRBV30 with TRBJ2-3; tentative D call: TRBD2 (6 bases). Trimming removed 1 base at V and 6 bases at J, with 11 bases between. Germline V gene data show CDR1 as GTSNPN and CDR2 as SVGIG (reference sequence). CDR3 length: 13 amino acids.

V is TRBV29-1 and J is TRBJ2-3; D tentatively fits TRBD1 or TRBD2 (7 bases each). Trimming left V 4 bases short and J 4 bases short, with 18 bases between. Germline lookup yields CDR1 SQVTM and CDR2 ANQGSEA. The CDR3 is 15 residues long. CDR3 sequence reads: CSVGGQGGGSDTQYF. In DNA form, the CDR3 reads TGCAGCGTTGGGGGCCAGGGGGGGGGCTCAGATACGCAGTATTTT.

The J gene is TRBJ2-3, the V gene TRBV4-1; D remains ambiguous. The CDR3 totals 15 residues. V lost 0 bases and J lost 0, with 7 bases in between. From germline, CDR1 is MGHRA and CDR2 YSYEKL. The CDR3 loop is CASSQDSASTDTQYF. CDR3 coding DNA: TGCGCCAGCAGCCAAGATTCGGCTAGCACAGATACGCAGTATTTT.

The chain recombines TRBV6-5 with TRBJ1-2; perhaps TRBD1 as D (6 bases). Germline V CDR1 and CDR2: MNHEY, SVGAGI. V was shortened by 4 bases and J by 0 bases, with 12 bases between the two germline ends. The CDR3 extends over 15 amino acids. The CDR3 is CASSLGGGSNYGYTF. CDR3 in DNA: TGTGCCAGCAGTTTAGGGGGAGGCTCTAACTATGGCTACACCTTC.

CDR3 amino acids: CASKDHGTVTNQPQHF. CDR3 DNA sequence: TGTGCCAGTAAGGATCATGGGACAGTTACTAATCAGCCCCAGCATTTT. The rearrangement joins TRBV19 to TRBJ1-5; 7 bases are a match to TRBD1. CDR3 length: 16 residues. From germline, CDR1 is LNHDA and CDR2 SQIVND (reference sequence). J gave up 4 bases and V 7 bases, and 13 bases lay outside the gene matches. The full variable domain, rest sourced from reference TRBV19 and TRBJ1-5, is DGGITQSPKYLFRKEGQNVTLSCEQNLNHDAMYWYRQDPGQGLRLIYYSQIVNDFQKGDIAEGYSVSREKKESFPLTVTSAQKNPTAFYLCASKDHGTVTNQPQHFGDGTRLSIL.

V gene TRBV29-1 combines with J gene TRBJ2-3; D ambiguous. V lost 4 bases to trimming and J lost 4 bases, with 9 bases between them. This CDR3 spans 12 amino acids. The germline CDR1 and CDR2 sequences are SQVTM and ANQGSEA. CDR3 region: CSVGRLSDTQYF. DNA for the CDR3: TGCAGCGTTGGGAGATTGTCAGATACGCAGTATTTT.